These 2 T cell receptor beta chains were all obtained from the same sample, sequenced in a study of cytomegalovirus exposure and HLA in healthy donors. PCR was performed using 60 Vbeta and 13 Jbeta primers. Clones were read by immunoSEQ multiplex PCR, and TCRdb kept only the in-frame ones, dropping some. Among 220,000 or so clones listed, about 70% were seen once. Sequencing was performed on PBMCs. The receptors were gathered from a woman in her 30s in good health and CMV-seronegative.

The V gene is TRBV19, the J gene TRBJ1-1; TRBD1 agrees at 10 bases. Germline loops: CDR1 LNHDA, CDR2 SQIVND (reference sequence). The CDR3 contains 13 residues. Losses at the gene ends were 7 bases for V and 5 bases for J; bases not matched to a gene: 4. CDR3 loop: CASTDRGRTEAFF. The CDR3 DNA sequence: TGTGCCAGTACCGACAGGGGGCGAACTGAAGCTTTCTTT.

This clone turned up a few times. This chain uses TRBV11-2 with TRBJ1-1; perhaps TRBD1 as D (6 bases). The CDR3 covers 14 residues. V was clipped by 2 bases and J by 4 bases, with 11 bases between them. The germline V gene encodes CDR1 SGHAT and CDR2 FQNNGV. The CDR3 spells CASSLWGLRTEAFF. The CDR3 nucleotides read TGTGCCAGCAGCTTATGGGGGCTGCGCACTGAAGCTTTCTTT.